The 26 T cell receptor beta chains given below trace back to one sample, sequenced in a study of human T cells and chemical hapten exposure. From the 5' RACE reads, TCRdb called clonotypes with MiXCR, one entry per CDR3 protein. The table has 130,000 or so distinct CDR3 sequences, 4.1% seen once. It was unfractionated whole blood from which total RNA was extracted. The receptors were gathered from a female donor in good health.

The CDR3 DNA reads TGCGCCAGCAGCCATCTTAGGACACCTCCCTATGGCTACACCTTC. This codes for CASSHLRTPPYGYTF. V is TRBV4-1 and J is TRBJ1-2, with D perhaps TRBD1 (5 bases). The CDR3 is 15 amino acids. The ends were cut back, 3 bases at V and 4 bases at J, with 15 bases in the middle. CDR1 and CDR2 (germline): MGHRA, YSYEKL.

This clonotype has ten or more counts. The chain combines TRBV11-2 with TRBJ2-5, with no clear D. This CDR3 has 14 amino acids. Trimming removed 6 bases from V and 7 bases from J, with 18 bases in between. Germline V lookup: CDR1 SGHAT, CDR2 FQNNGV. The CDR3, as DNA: TGTGCCAGCAGAGAACTGGGATCGGTGGGGACCCAGTACTTC. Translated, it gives CASRELGSVGTQYF.

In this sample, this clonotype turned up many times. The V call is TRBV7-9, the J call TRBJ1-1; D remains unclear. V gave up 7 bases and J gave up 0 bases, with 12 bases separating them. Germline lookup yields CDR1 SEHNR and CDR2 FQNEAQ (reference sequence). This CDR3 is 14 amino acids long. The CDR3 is CASTLAPMNTEAFF. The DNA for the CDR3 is TGTGCCAGCACCCTCGCACCCATGAACACTGAAGCTTTCTTT.

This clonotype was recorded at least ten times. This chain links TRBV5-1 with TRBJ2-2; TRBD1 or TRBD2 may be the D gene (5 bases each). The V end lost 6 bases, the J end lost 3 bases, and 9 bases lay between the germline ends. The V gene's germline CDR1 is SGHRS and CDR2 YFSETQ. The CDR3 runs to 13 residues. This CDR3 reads CASKGSDTGELFF. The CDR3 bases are TGCGCCAGCAAGGGGAGTGACACCGGGGAGCTGTTTTTT.

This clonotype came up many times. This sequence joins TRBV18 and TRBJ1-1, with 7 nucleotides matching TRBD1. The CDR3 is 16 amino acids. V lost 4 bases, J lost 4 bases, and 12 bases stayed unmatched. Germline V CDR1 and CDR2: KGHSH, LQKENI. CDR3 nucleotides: TGTGCCAGCTCACAAGTCGCACAGGGGATGAGCACTGAAGCTTTCTTT. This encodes CASSQVAQGMSTEAFF.

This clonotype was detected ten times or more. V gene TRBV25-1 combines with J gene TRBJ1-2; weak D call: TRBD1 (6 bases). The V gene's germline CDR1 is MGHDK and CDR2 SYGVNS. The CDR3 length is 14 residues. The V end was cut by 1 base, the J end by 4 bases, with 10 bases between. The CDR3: CASSEWPGAYGYTF. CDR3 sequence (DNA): TGTGCCAGCAGTGAATGGCCAGGGGCCTATGGCTACACCTTC.

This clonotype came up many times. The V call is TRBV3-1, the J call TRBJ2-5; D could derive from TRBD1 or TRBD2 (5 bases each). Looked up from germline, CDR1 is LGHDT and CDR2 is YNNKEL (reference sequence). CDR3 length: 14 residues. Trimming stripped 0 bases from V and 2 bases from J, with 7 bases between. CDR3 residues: CASSQEGRQETQYF. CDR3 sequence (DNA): TGTGCCAGCAGCCAAGAGGGACGGCAAGAGACCCAGTACTTC.

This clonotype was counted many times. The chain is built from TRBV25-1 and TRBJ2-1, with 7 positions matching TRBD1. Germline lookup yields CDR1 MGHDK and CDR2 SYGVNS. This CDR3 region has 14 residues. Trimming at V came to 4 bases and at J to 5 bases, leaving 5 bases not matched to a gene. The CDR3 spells CASSAKGANNEQFF. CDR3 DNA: TGTGCCAGCAGTGCGAAGGGGGCTAACAATGAGCAGTTCTTC.

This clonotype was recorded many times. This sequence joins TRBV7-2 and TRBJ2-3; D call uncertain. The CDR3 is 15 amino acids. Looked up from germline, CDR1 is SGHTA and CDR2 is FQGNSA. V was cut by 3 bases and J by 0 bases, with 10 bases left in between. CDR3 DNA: TGTGCCAGCAGCTTCGGACCGTTTAGCACAGATACGCAGTATTTT. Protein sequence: CASSFGPFSTDTQYF.

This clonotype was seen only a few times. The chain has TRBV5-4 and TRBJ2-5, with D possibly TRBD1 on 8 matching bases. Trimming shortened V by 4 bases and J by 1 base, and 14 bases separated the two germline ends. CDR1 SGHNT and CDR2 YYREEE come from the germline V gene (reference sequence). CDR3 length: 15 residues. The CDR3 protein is CASSGGGTGQETQYF. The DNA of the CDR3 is TGTGCCAGCAGCGGGGGGGGGACAGGCCAAGAGACCCAGTACTTC.

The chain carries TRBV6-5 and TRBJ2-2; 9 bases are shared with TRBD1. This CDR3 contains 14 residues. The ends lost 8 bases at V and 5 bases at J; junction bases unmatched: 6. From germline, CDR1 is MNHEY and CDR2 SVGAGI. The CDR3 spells CASGDRAGTGELFF. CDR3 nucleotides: TGTGCCAGCGGGGACAGGGCAGGGACCGGGGAGCTGTTTTTT.

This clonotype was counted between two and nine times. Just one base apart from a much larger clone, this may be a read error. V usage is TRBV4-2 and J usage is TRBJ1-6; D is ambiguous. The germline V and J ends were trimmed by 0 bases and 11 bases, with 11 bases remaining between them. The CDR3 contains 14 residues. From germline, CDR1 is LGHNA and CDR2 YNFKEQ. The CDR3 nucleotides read TGTGCCAGCAGCCAAGAGATCGCGGGTGCACCCCTCCACTTT. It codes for CASSQEIAGAPLHF.

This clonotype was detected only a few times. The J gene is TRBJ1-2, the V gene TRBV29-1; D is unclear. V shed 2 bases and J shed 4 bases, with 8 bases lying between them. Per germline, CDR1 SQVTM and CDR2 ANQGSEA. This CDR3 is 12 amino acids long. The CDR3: CSVERQTYGYTF. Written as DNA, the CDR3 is TGCAGCGTTGAACGGCAGACCTATGGCTACACCTTC.

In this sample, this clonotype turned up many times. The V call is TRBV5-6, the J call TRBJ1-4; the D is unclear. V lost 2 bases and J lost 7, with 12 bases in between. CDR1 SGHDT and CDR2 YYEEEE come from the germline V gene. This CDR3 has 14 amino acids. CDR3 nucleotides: TGTGCCAGCAGCTTTGGTATAAGCTCTGAAAAACTGTTTTTT. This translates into CASSFGISSEKLFF.

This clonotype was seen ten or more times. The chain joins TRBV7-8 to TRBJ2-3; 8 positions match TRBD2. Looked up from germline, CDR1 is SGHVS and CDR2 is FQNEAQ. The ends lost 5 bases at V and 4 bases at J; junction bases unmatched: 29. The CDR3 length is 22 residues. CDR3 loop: CASSARVVKSLGGAISPDTQYF. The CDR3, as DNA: TGTGCCAGCAGCGCCCGAGTTGTCAAGAGTCTCGGGGGGGCCATAAGCCCAGATACGCAGTATTTT.

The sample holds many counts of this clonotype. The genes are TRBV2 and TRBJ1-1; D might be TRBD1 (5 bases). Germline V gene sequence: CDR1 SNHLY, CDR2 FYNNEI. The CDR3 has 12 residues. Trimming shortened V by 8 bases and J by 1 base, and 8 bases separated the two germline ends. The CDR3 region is CASDSPNTEAFF. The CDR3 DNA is TGTGCCAGCGACAGTCCGAACACTGAAGCTTTCTTT.

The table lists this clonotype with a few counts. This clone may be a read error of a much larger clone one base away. The CDR3 nucleotides are TGCAGTGCTGTCGACTGGCGCTCCGACGAGCAGTACTTC. Its protein is CSAVDWRSDEQYF. The chain has TRBV20-1 and TRBJ2-7; D not certain. Germline CDR1 and CDR2: DFQATT and SNEGSKA (reference sequence). This CDR3 contains 13 residues.

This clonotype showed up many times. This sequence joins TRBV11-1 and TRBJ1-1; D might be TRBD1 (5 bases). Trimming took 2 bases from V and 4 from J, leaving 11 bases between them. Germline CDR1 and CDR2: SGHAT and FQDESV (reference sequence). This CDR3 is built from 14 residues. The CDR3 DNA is TGTGCCAGCAGCTTACCAACAGGCCTCACTGAAGCTTTCTTT. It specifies CASSLPTGLTEAFF.

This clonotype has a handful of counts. CDR3 loop: CASSTRQGLVYNSPLHF. The CDR3 coding sequence is TGTGCCAGCAGCACCAGACAGGGACTCGTCTATAATTCACCCCTCCACTTT. The genes are TRBV7-2 and TRBJ1-6; 7 bases align to TRBD1. The length of the CDR3 is 17 residues. V lost 5 bases to trimming and J lost 3 bases; unmatched junction nucleotides: 10. CDR1 SGHTA and CDR2 FQGNSA come from the germline V gene.

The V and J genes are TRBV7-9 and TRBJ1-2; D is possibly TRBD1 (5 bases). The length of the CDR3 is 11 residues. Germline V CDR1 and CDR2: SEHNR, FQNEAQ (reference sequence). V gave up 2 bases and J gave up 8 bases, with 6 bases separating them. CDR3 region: CASSLQGGYTF. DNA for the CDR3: TGTGCCAGCAGCTTACAGGGAGGCTACACCTTC.

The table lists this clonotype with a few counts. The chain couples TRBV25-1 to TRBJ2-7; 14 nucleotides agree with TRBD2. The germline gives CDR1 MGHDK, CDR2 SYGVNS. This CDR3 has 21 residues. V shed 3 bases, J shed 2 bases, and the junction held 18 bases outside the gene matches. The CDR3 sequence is CASSESPSPLTSGGAAYEQYF. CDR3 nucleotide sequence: TGTGCCAGCAGTGAGTCCCCATCTCCTTTGACTAGCGGGGGGGCTGCCTACGAGCAGTACTTC.

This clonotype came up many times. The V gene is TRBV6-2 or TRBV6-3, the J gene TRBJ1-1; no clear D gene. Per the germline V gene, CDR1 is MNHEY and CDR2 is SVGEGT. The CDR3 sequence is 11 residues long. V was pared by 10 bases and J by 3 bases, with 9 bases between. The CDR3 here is CATGRDTEAFF. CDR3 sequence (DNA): TGTGCCACCGGAAGGGACACTGAAGCTTTCTTT.

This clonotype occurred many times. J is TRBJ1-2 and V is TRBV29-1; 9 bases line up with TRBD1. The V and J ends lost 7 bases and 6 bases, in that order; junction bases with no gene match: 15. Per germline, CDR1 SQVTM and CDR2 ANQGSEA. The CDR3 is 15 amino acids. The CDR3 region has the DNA TGCAGCGGGGGAGACAGGGGGATTAGTCGAGATGGCTACACCTTC. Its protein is CSGGDRGISRDGYTF.

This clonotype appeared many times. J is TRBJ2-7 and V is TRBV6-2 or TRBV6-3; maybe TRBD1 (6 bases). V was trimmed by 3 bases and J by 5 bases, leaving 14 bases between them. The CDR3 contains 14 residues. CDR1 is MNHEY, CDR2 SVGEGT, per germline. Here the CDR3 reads CASSYSPGQHEQYF. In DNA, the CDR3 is TGTGCCAGCAGTTATTCCCCCGGACAGCACGAGCAGTACTTC.

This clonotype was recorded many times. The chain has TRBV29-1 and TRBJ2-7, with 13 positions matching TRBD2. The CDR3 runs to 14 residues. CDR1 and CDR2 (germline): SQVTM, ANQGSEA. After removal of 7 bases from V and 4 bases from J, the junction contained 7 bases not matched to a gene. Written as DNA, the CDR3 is TGCAGCGCCAGACCGGGACTAGCGGGGTACGAGCAGTACTTC. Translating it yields CSARPGLAGYEQYF.

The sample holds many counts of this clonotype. CDR3 bases: TGCGCCAGCAGCTTGGTCGGGACTAGCGGGGGTGGTGAGCAGTTCTTC. Translated, it gives CASSLVGTSGGGEQFF. The J gene is TRBJ2-1, the V gene TRBV5-1; 14 bases match TRBD2. The CDR3 is 16 amino acids. Germline CDR1 SGHRS, CDR2 YFSETQ. V was pared by 0 bases and J by 9 bases, with 5 bases of the junction left unmatched.